The clone carrying this TCR beta chain has a handful of counts. This record belongs to a study of T cell clonotyping in hematopoietic cell transplantation. With V trimmed by 6 bases and J by 5 bases, 13 bases remained unmatched. Germline values: CDR1 SNHLY, CDR2 FYNNEI. CDR3 length equals 16 residues. Profiling relied on immunoSEQ multiplex PCR, and the TCRdb table lists in-frame clones only, not all of them. The repertoire holds tens of thousands of clones, with roughly 94% as singletons. The sample was peripheral blood mononuclear cells. The receptor's source is a woman aged 45-59 years in good health. Some clones in this sample may be carry-over from other donors' samples. This chain joins TRBV2 and TRBJ2-7; 10 bases are shared with TRBD1. The CDR3 DNA follows: TGTGCCAGCAGCTCCGGGACAGGGGAACGAATAGACGAGCAGTACTTC. Translating it yields CASSSGTGERIDEQYF.